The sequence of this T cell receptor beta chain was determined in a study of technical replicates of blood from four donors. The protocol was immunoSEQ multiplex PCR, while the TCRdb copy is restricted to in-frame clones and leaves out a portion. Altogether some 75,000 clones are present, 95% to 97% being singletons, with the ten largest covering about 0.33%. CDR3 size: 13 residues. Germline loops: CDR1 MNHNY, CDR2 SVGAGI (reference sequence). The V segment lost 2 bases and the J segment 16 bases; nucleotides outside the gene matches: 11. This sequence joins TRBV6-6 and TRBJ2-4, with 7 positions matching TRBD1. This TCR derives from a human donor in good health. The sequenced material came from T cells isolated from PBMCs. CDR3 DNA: TGTGCCAGCAGTTACAACCCGACAGGGACCGGCTACTTC. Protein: CASSYNPTGTGYF.